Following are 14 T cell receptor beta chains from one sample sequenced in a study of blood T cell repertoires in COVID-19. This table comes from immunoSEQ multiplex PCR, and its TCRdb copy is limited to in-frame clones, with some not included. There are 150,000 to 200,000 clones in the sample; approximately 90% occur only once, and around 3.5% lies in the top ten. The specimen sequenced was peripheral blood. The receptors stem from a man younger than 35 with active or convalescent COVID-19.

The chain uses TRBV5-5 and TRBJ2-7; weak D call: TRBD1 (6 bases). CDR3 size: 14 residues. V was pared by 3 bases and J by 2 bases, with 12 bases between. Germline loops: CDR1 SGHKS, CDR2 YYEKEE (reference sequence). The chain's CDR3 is CASSSGTPPYEQYF. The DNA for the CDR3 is TGTGCCAGCAGCTCCGGGACACCACCCTACGAGCAGTACTTC.

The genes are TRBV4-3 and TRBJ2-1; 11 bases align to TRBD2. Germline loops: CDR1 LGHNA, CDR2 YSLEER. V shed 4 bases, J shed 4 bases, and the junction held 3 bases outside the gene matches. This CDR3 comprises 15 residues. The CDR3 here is CASSLRTSGYNEQFF. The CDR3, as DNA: TGCGCCAGCAGCCTACGGACTAGCGGGTACAATGAGCAGTTCTTC.

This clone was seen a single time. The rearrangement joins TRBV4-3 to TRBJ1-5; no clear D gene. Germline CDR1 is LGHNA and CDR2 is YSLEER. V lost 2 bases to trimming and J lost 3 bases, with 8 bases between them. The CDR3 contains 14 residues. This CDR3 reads CASSQTGNNQPQHF. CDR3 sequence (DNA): TGCGCCAGCAGCCAAACCGGGAACAATCAGCCCCAGCATTTT.

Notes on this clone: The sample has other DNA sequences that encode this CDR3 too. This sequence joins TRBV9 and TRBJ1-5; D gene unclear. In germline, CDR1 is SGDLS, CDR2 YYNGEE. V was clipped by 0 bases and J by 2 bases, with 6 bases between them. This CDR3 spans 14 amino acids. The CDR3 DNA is TGTGCCAGCAGCGTAGGGGGAGGCAATCAGCCCCAGCATTTT. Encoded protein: CASSVGGGNQPQHF.

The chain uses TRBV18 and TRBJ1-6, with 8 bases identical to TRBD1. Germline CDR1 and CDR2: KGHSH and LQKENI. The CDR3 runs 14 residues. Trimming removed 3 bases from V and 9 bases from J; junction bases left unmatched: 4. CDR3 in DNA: TGTGCCAGCTCACCCGGACAGGGCGGTTCACCCCTCCACTTT. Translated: CASSPGQGGSPLHF.

The CDR3 DNA follows: TGTGCCAGCAGTGAATTCAGGGGAACCGGGGAGCTGTTTTTT. It yields the protein CASSEFRGTGELFF. J is TRBJ2-2 and V is TRBV2; D may be TRBD1 (6 bases). Germline V gene data show CDR1 as SNHLY and CDR2 as FYNNEI. The CDR3 is 14 amino acids. V was pared by 2 bases and J by 5 bases, with 9 bases between.

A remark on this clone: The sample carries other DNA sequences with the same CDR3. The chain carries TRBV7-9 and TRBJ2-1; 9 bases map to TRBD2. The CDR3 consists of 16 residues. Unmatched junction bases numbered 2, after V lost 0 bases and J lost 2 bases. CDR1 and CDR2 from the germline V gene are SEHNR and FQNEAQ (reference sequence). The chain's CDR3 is CASSLALAGTYNEQFF. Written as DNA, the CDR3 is TGTGCCAGCAGCTTAGCCCTAGCGGGAACCTACAATGAGCAGTTCTTC. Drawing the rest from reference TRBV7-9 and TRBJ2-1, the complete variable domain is DTGVSQNPRHKITKRGQNVTFRCDPISEHNRLYWYRQTLGQGPEFLTYFQNEAQLEKSRLLSDRFSAERPKGSFSTLEIQRTEQGDSAMYLCASSLALAGTYNEQFFGPGTRLTVL.

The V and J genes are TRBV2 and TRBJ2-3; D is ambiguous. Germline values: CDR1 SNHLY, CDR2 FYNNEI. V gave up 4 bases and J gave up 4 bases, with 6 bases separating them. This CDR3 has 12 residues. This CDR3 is CASSALADTQYF. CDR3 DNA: TGTGCCAGCAGTGCACTCGCAGATACGCAGTATTTT.

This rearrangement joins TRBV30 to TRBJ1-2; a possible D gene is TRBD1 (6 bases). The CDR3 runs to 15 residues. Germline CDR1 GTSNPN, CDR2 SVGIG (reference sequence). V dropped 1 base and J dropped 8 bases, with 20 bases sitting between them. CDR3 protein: CAWSATGLRAGGYTF. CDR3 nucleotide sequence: TGTGCCTGGAGTGCCACAGGGTTACGGGCCGGGGGCTACACCTTC.

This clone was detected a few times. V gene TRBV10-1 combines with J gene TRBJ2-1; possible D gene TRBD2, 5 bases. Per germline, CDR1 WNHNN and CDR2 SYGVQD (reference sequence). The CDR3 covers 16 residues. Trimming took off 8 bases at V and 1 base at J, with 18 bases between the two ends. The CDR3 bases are TGCGCCAGCCACAATCTAGCTTTAGATTCCTACAATGAGCAGTTCTTC. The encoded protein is CASHNLALDSYNEQFF.

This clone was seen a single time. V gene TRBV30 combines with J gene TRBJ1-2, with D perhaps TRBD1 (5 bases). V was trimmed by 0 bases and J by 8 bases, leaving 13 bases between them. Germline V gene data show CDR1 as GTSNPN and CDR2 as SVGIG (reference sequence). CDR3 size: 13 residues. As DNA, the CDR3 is TGTGCCTGGAGTGTACTTGGCGGGGGGGGCTACACCTTC. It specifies CAWSVLGGGGYTF. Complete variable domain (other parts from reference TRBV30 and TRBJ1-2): SQTIHQWPATLVQPVGSPLSLECTVEGTSNPNLYWYRQAAGRGLQLLFYSVGIGQISSEVPQNLSASRPQDRQFILSSKKLLLSDSGFYLCAWSVLGGGGYTFGSGTRLTVV.

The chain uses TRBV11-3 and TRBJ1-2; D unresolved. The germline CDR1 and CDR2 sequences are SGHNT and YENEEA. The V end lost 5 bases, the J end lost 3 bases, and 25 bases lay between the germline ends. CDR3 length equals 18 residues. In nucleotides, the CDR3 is TGTGCCAGCAGCCCTTTCCCACCGGTTCGAGAGAGAGACTATGGCTACACCTTC. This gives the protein CASSPFPPVRERDYGYTF.

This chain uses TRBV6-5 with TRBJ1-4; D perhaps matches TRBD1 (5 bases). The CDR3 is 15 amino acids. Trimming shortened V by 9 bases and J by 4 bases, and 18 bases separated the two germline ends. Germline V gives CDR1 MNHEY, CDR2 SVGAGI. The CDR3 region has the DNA TGTGCCAGTACAGGTTTCTTGGCTCTTAATGAAAAACTGTTTTTT. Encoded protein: CASTGFLALNEKLFF.

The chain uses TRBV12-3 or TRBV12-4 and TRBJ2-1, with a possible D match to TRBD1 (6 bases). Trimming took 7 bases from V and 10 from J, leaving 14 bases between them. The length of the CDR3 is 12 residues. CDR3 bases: TGTGCCAGCACCTTGGGGGCCTGGGAGCAGTTCTTC. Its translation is CASTLGAWEQFF.